This passage covers 14 T cell receptor beta chains from one sample sequenced in a study of blood T cell repertoires in COVID-19. TCRdb's copy holds only in-frame clones and misses some; the assay was immunoSEQ multiplex PCR. The table records about 260,000 clones, roughly 86% of them present only once. Sequenced sample: peripheral blood. Receptor source: a woman aged 50 to 65 with acute or convalescent COVID-19.

The V call is TRBV4-1, the J call TRBJ2-1; 8 bases are shared with TRBD1. With 1 base clipped from V and 2 bases from J, the junction kept 7 bases outside the gene matches. Germline CDR1 and CDR2: MGHRA and YSYEKL. The length of the CDR3 is 17 residues. CDR3 loop: CASSQGTSGQAYNEQFF. CDR3 nucleotides: TGCGCCAGCAGCCAAGGAACCTCGGGACAGGCCTACAATGAGCAGTTCTTC.

This clone was counted a few times. This rearrangement joins TRBV6-6 to TRBJ1-3, with unresolved D. Germline CDR1 and CDR2: MNHNY and SVGAGI (reference sequence). CDR3 length: 19 amino acids. V lost 5 bases and J 0 bases, leaving 23 bases between the germline ends. CDR3 nucleotides: TGTGCCAGCAGTCTCCGCCCGGACTCCACAATCGACTCTGGAAACACCATATATTTT. Translated, it gives CASSLRPDSTIDSGNTIYF.

CDR3 sequence (DNA): TGTGCCACCAGGCAATCCGGCTACAGCCTGAATGAGCAGTTCTTC. Protein: CATRQSGYSLNEQFF. The chain is built from TRBV24-1 and TRBJ2-1; D not resolved. The CDR3 runs 15 residues. Trimming removed 7 bases from V and 7 bases from J, with 19 bases in between. Germline-derived CDR1 and CDR2 are KGHDR and SFDVKD.

This clone appeared a single time. J is TRBJ1-2 and V is TRBV6-5, with D possibly being TRBD1 (5 bases). V lost 5 bases and J 0 bases, leaving 13 bases between the germline ends. Germline CDR1 MNHEY, CDR2 SVGAGI. The CDR3 loop spans 15 amino acids. This chain's CDR3 is CASSPTAPANYGYTF. CDR3 nucleotide sequence: TGTGCCAGCAGTCCGACAGCTCCCGCTAACTATGGCTACACCTTC.

The chain employs TRBV7-9 and TRBJ1-1; a possible D gene is TRBD1 (5 bases). The germline CDR1 and CDR2 sequences are SEHNR and FQNEAQ (reference sequence). The germline V and J ends were trimmed by 3 bases and 0 bases, with 14 bases remaining between them. The CDR3 spans 16 residues. CDR3 nucleotides: TGTGCCAGCAGCTTTCCGCGCGGGGGGATGAACACTGAAGCTTTCTTT. This gives the protein CASSFPRGGMNTEAFF.

The rearrangement joins TRBV11-2 to TRBJ2-1; weak D call: TRBD2 (5 bases). The CDR3 runs 13 residues. Germline assignment: CDR1 SGHAT and CDR2 FQNNGV. V shed 5 bases and J shed 4 bases, with 9 bases lying between them. CDR3 coding DNA: TGTGCCAGCAGCATCGGAGGATACAATGAGCAGTTCTTC. This codes for CASSIGGYNEQFF. Full variable domain (outside the CDR3, taken from reference TRBV11-2 and TRBJ2-1): EAGVAQSPRYKIIEKRQSVAFWCNPISGHATLYWYQQILGQGPKLLIQFQNNGVVDDSQLPKDRFSAERLKGVDSTLKIQPAKLEDSAVYLCASSIGGYNEQFFGPGTRLTVL.

V is TRBV30 and J is TRBJ1-6; tentative D call: TRBD1 (5 bases). V was pared by 2 bases and J by 10 bases, with 12 bases between. Looked up from germline, CDR1 is GTSNPN and CDR2 is SVGIG (reference sequence). CDR3 size: 13 residues. CDR3 in amino acids: CAWSPSGYSPLHF. The CDR3 nucleotides read TGTGCCTGGAGTCCCTCAGGGTACTCACCCCTCCACTTT.

About this clone itself: Compared with germline, one end of the junction differs, possibly owing to a read error. The chain has TRBV7-7 and TRBJ1-4; D perhaps matches TRBD1 (5 bases). Germline CDR1 reads SSHAT; CDR2 reads FNYEAQ (reference sequence). This CDR3 comprises 18 residues. CDR3 sequence (DNA): TGTGCTAGCAGCCCCTACGCGCGGGGCCGCCTCGGTAATGAAAAACTGTTTTTT. Its protein product is CASSPYARGRLGNEKLFF.

The gene calls are TRBV7-3 and TRBJ2-2; unclear D gene. With 2 bases removed from V and 4 bases from J, the gap between germline ends came to 11 bases. The CDR3 runs 15 residues. From germline, CDR1 is SGHTA and CDR2 FQGTGA. The CDR3: CASSLSSVSTGELFF. CDR3 sequence (DNA): TGTGCCAGCAGCTTATCCAGCGTGAGCACCGGGGAGCTGTTTTTT.

J is TRBJ1-1 and V is TRBV7-9; perhaps TRBD1 as D (6 bases). The CDR3 consists of 18 residues. V lost 1 base to trimming and J lost 4 bases, with 22 bases between them. Looked up from germline, CDR1 is SEHNR and CDR2 is FQNEAQ (reference sequence). CDR3 in amino acids: CASSLVGGPRGARTEAFF. CDR3 bases: TGTGCCAGCAGCTTAGTAGGGGGACCCCGGGGGGCGCGCACTGAAGCTTTCTTT.

The V and J genes are TRBV7-2 and TRBJ2-5, with D hard to call. CDR1 and CDR2 (germline): SGHTA, FQGNSA. V shed 6 bases and J shed 7 bases, with 12 bases lying between them. The CDR3 extends over 12 amino acids. This CDR3 reads CASRSVLGTQYF. The CDR3 DNA reads TGTGCCAGCAGATCGGTCCTAGGGACCCAGTACTTC.

This chain links TRBV15 with TRBJ1-5; D is uncertain. Trimming removed 2 bases from V and 0 bases from J, with 14 bases in between. The CDR3 has 17 residues. The germline V gene has CDR1 LNHNV and CDR2 YYDKDF (reference sequence). The CDR3 here is CATSRSAAEASNQPQHF. CDR3 coding DNA: TGTGCCACCAGCAGATCAGCCGCGGAAGCTAGCAATCAGCCCCAGCATTTT.

The V gene is TRBV25-1, the J gene TRBJ1-5; D remains unclear. Germline loops: CDR1 MGHDK, CDR2 SYGVNS. CDR3 size: 12 residues. V lost 4 bases and J 6 bases, leaving 7 bases between the germline ends. The CDR3 reads CASSGGSQPQHF. In DNA form, the CDR3 reads TGTGCCAGCAGTGGTGGTAGTCAGCCCCAGCATTTT. Supplemented by reference TRBV25-1 and TRBJ1-5, the full variable domain reads EADIYQTPRYLVIGTGKKITLECSQTMGHDKMYWYQQDPGMELHLIHYSYGVNSTEKGDLSSESTVSRIRTEHFPLTLESARPSHTSQYLCASSGGSQPQHFGDGTRLSIL.

The DNA for the CDR3 is TGTGCCAGCAGCCCCCCAGGGACTAGGATTACGCAGTATTTT. Its translation: CASSPPGTRITQYF. This chain uses TRBV7-8 with TRBJ2-3, with TRBD2 matching over 8 bases. Trimming at V came to 5 bases and at J to 8 bases, leaving 9 bases not matched to a gene. Germline V gene lookup returns CDR1 SGHVS and CDR2 FQNEAQ. The CDR3 spans 14 residues.